A single sample gave rise to the 26 T cell receptor beta chains below, sequenced in a study of blood T cell repertoires in COVID-19 (TCRdb year 2020). Library creation used the immunoSEQ multiplex PCR assay. As stored in TCRdb, this immuneACCESS dataset retains in-frame rearrangements with V and J assigned. A fraction of the clones does not appear; measured against another copy, unresolved V genes explain less than half of the discrepancy, and the remainder lacks a known reason. This sample has 200,000 to 250,000 clones in its table, and 70% to 85% of those were observed once. Clones ranked in the top ten supply 4% of the sample. The sample comprised peripheral blood. All receptors come from a woman in her 40s with active or convalescent COVID-19.

CDR3 sequence reads: CATLEGYGYTF. CDR3 coding DNA: TGTGCCACCCTTGAGGGTTATGGCTACACCTTC. The rearrangement links TRBV27 to TRBJ1-2, with D uncertain. Deletions cut 10 bases from V and 5 bases from J, with 11 bases between. The CDR3 consists of 11 residues. The germline V gene encodes CDR1 MNHEY and CDR2 SMNVEV (reference sequence).

Only one count was recorded for this clone. Here the CDR3 DNA reads TGTGCCAGCAGGTCCGTTTTGAACTATGGCTACACCTTC. The encoded protein is CASRSVLNYGYTF. The chain is built from TRBV6-6 and TRBJ1-2; no firm D call. V lost 6 bases and J 2 bases, leaving 10 bases between the germline ends. This CDR3 is built from 13 residues. CDR1 is MNHNY and CDR2 is SVGAGI in the germline V gene (reference sequence).

V is TRBV9 and J is TRBJ1-3, with 9 bases matching TRBD1. The CDR3 extends over 16 amino acids. Per the germline V gene, CDR1 is SGDLS and CDR2 is YYNGEE. The trim removed 1 base at V and 0 bases at J, leaving 2 bases unmatched. Here the CDR3 reads CASSVLDRGSGNTIYF. Written as DNA, the CDR3 is TGTGCCAGCAGCGTACTGGACAGGGGCTCTGGAAACACCATATATTTT.

The rearrangement links TRBV3-1 (or the pseudogene TRBV3-2) to TRBJ1-1; D gene uncertain. This CDR3 is built from 17 residues. Trimming took 1 base from V and 0 from J, leaving 15 bases between them. Germline-derived CDR1 and CDR2 are LGHDT and YNNKEL (reference sequence). Here the CDR3 DNA reads TGTGCCAGCAGCCAAGTCCGGTCCCGGGTGGTGAACACTGAAGCTTTCTTT. It is translated as CASSQVRSRVVNTEAFF.

J is TRBJ2-3 and V is TRBV4-2; D may be TRBD2 (6 bases). Germline CDR1 is LGHNA and CDR2 is YNFKEQ. The V end was cut by 0 bases, the J end by 2 bases, with 12 bases between. The CDR3 has 16 residues. Here the CDR3 DNA reads TGTGCCAGCAGCCAAGAATTGGCGGGGAACACAGATACGCAGTATTTT. Encoded protein: CASSQELAGNTDTQYF.

The chain employs TRBV6-6 and TRBJ2-3; TRBD2 matches 15 bases. The CDR3 loop spans 15 amino acids. Germline V gene lookup returns CDR1 MNHNY and CDR2 SVGAGI (reference sequence). Trimming removed 6 bases from V and 8 bases from J; junction bases left unmatched: 6. The chain's CDR3 is CASSGLAGGPGTQYF. For the CDR3, the DNA is TGTGCCAGCAGCGGACTAGCGGGGGGGCCAGGTACGCAGTATTTT.

The V call is TRBV6-5, the J call TRBJ1-5; D unresolved. Looked up from germline, CDR1 is MNHEY and CDR2 is SVGAGI. The V end lost 5 bases, the J end lost 3 bases, and 8 bases lay between the germline ends. The CDR3 sequence is 13 residues long. CDR3 protein: CASSPFPNQPQHF. The CDR3 DNA reads TGTGCCAGCAGTCCTTTTCCCAATCAGCCCCAGCATTTT.

The chain combines TRBV15 with TRBJ2-6, with TRBD1 matching 9 bases. The V gene's germline CDR1 is LNHNV and CDR2 YYDKDF (reference sequence). Trimming removed 2 bases from V and 2 bases from J; junction bases left unmatched: 16. The CDR3 is 21 amino acids. The chain's CDR3 is CATSRSHLGGQGVPGANVLTF. The CDR3 DNA follows: TGTGCCACCAGCAGATCTCACCTGGGGGGACAGGGAGTACCTGGGGCCAACGTCCTGACTTTC.

The chain recombines TRBV15 with TRBJ2-7, with 8 bases lining up with TRBD1. V shed 4 bases and J 6 bases; nucleotides not matched to a gene: 8. The CDR3 has 14 amino acids. CDR1 is LNHNV, CDR2 YYDKDF, per germline (reference sequence). In DNA, the CDR3 is TGTGCCACCAGCACCGGGACAGGCCTCTCCGAGCAGTACGTC. This gives the protein CATSTGTGLSEQYV.

About this clone: A read error is possible here, since a much larger clone lies one base away. The rearrangement uses TRBV19 and TRBJ1-2, with a tentative D call TRBD1 (6 bases). Trimming took 3 bases from V and 0 from J, leaving 8 bases between them. CDR1 and CDR2 (germline): LNHDA, SQIVND (reference sequence). This CDR3 has 14 amino acids. CDR3 coding DNA: TGTGCCAGTAGTATTTCAGGGGCTAACTATGGCTACACCTTC. Amino acids: CASSISGANYGYTF.

This chain connects TRBV4-1 to TRBJ1-5; D is unclear. The CDR3 consists of 16 residues. V lost 2 bases and J 2 bases, leaving 13 bases between the germline ends. CDR1 is MGHRA and CDR2 is YSYEKL in the germline V gene. The CDR3 nucleotides are TGCGCCAGCAGCCAAACGACATCTAAAGGCAATCAGCCCCAGCATTTT. Its protein is CASSQTTSKGNQPQHF.

This chain joins TRBV10-2 and TRBJ2-7, with D possibly matching TRBD1 (6 bases). V lost 3 bases to trimming and J lost 2 bases, with 11 bases between them. Germline V gives CDR1 WSHSY, CDR2 SAAADI. The CDR3 is made up of 14 amino acids. The chain's CDR3 is CASSDGTLTYEQYF. The CDR3 coding sequence is TGCGCCAGCAGTGACGGGACACTGACCTACGAGCAGTACTTC.

The gene calls are TRBV2 and TRBJ2-7, with unresolved D. CDR1 and CDR2 (germline): SNHLY, FYNNEI. V lost 8 bases to trimming and J lost 0 bases, with 11 bases between them. The CDR3 covers 13 residues. The CDR3 bases are TGTGCCAGCCAGATCGACAACTCCTACGAGCAGTACTTC. Residues: CASQIDNSYEQYF.

The J gene is TRBJ1-5, the V gene TRBV3-1 (or the pseudogene TRBV3-2), with D possibly TRBD1 on 5 matching bases. Germline loops: CDR1 LGHDT, CDR2 YNNKEL (reference sequence). V was cut by 5 bases and J by 6 bases, with 14 bases left in between. The CDR3 is 14 amino acids. CDR3 loop: CASSGLGEGQPQHF. The CDR3 DNA is TGTGCCAGCAGCGGACTGGGGGAGGGTCAGCCCCAGCATTTT.

The chain combines TRBV4-1 with TRBJ2-7; TRBD2 is a possible D gene (6 bases). The CDR3 length is 15 residues. The V end was cut by 0 bases, the J end by 3 bases, with 12 bases between. In germline, CDR1 is MGHRA, CDR2 YSYEKL. The CDR3 loop is CASSQDGRGYYEQYF. The CDR3 DNA reads TGCGCCAGCAGCCAAGATGGGCGGGGATACTACGAGCAGTACTTC.

This chain connects TRBV7-7 to TRBJ2-2, with TRBD2 matching 8 bases. Germline CDR1 is SSHAT and CDR2 is FNYEAQ (reference sequence). This CDR3 has 15 amino acids. The junction had 6 bases not matched to a gene; V was cut back by 5 bases and J by 4 bases. CDR3 nucleotides: TGTGCCAGCAGCGCGATAGCGGGGAGCACCGGGGAGCTGTTTTTT. It encodes CASSAIAGSTGELFF.

The rearrangement links TRBV5-6 to TRBJ1-2, with 9 bases matching TRBD1. V dropped 3 bases and J dropped 3; count of bases not matched to a gene: 9. The CDR3 extends over 16 amino acids. Germline-derived CDR1 and CDR2 are SGHDT and YYEEEE. The CDR3 spells CASSSTGGRVDYGYTF. The DNA for the CDR3 is TGTGCCAGCAGCTCGACAGGGGGAAGGGTTGACTATGGCTACACCTTC.

This chain uses TRBV7-3 with TRBJ2-1, with TRBD1 as a possible D gene (5 bases). Per the germline V gene, CDR1 is SGHTA and CDR2 is FQGTGA. Trimming took 6 bases from V and 6 from J, leaving 12 bases between them. The CDR3 length is 13 residues. The CDR3: CASRLDTVNEQFF. In nucleotides, the CDR3 is TGTGCCAGCAGGTTGGACACCGTCAATGAGCAGTTCTTC.

V usage is TRBV5-1 and J usage is TRBJ2-5; a possible D gene is TRBD1 (6 bases). Germline assignment: CDR1 SGHRS and CDR2 YFSETQ. Trimming left V 4 bases short and J 5 bases short, with 15 bases between. The CDR3 runs to 14 residues. The CDR3 region is CASSITGSEETQYF. The CDR3 DNA follows: TGCGCCAGCAGCATTACAGGGTCGGAGGAGACCCAGTACTTC.

The chain uses TRBV24-1 and TRBJ2-4; possible D gene TRBD2, 7 bases. In germline, CDR1 is KGHDR, CDR2 SFDVKD. CDR3 size: 15 residues. V was cut by 4 bases and J by 5 bases, with 14 bases left in between. This CDR3 is CATSELKGGENIQYF. The CDR3 nucleotides read TGTGCCACCAGTGAGCTAAAAGGGGGGGAAAACATTCAGTACTTC.

This chain connects TRBV6-1 to TRBJ2-7; no definite D call. The CDR3 runs 15 residues. CDR1 is MNHNS and CDR2 is SASEGT in the germline V gene. Deletions cut 2 bases from V and 0 bases from J, with 11 bases between. The CDR3 here is CASSEFLNRSYEQYV. Here the CDR3 DNA reads TGTGCCAGCAGTGAATTCCTTAATCGCTCCTACGAGCAGTACGTC.

The rearrangement joins TRBV7-2 to TRBJ1-2; maybe TRBD1 (5 bases). The CDR3 runs to 14 residues. The ends were cut back, 2 bases at V and 0 bases at J, with 7 bases in the middle. The V gene's germline CDR1 is SGHTA and CDR2 FQGNSA. CDR3 sequence: CASSLSTANYGYTF. The CDR3 bases are TGTGCCAGCAGCTTATCGACAGCTAACTATGGCTACACCTTC.

The chain employs TRBV12-5 and TRBJ2-1; 9 bases match TRBD2. V shed 3 bases and J 4 bases; nucleotides not matched to a gene: 7. CDR1 is LGHNT and CDR2 is FRNRAP in the germline V gene. The CDR3 runs to 16 residues. CDR3 sequence: CASGLWVAGVYNEQFF. Written as DNA, the CDR3 is TGTGCTAGTGGTTTATGGGTAGCGGGGGTATACAATGAGCAGTTCTTC.

The rearrangement joins TRBV29-1 to TRBJ2-5; possibly TRBD1 for D (6 bases). V lost 7 bases and J lost 1, with 10 bases in between. Germline V lookup: CDR1 SQVTM, CDR2 ANQGSEA. The CDR3 is made up of 12 amino acids. The CDR3 here is CSASDSQETQYF. CDR3 sequence (DNA): TGCAGCGCTTCGGACAGCCAAGAGACCCAGTACTTC.

The V gene is TRBV11-2, the J gene TRBJ2-1; TRBD1 matches 10 bases. Germline CDR1 reads SGHAT; CDR2 reads FQNNGV. The CDR3 extends over 14 amino acids. With 5 bases clipped from V and 8 bases from J, the junction kept 6 bases outside the gene matches. CDR3 sequence reads: CASSPGQGRDEQFF. CDR3 nucleotide sequence: TGTGCCAGCAGCCCGGGACAGGGGCGGGATGAGCAGTTCTTC.

This clone was counted a few times. The rearrangement joins TRBV5-7 to TRBJ2-7; 7 positions agree with TRBD1. TRBV5-7 is flagged as an ORF with uncertain function. With 2 bases clipped from V and 3 bases from J, the junction kept 11 bases outside the gene matches. The CDR3 has 16 residues. In DNA, the CDR3 is TGTGCCAGCAGCTTCCTGGGACAGTTGGACATCTACGAGCAGTACGTC. Protein product: CASSFLGQLDIYEQYV.